The 30 T cell receptor beta chains listed next were all sequenced from one sample in a study of cytomegalovirus exposure and HLA in healthy donors. Repertoires were generated with immunoSEQ multiplex PCR, while TCRdb's copy carries only in-frame clones and drops some. The data hold 70,000 to 90,000 clones, with around four fifths observed a single time. The sample was PBMCs. These receptors all stem from a man in his thirties or forties in good health and CMV-seronegative.

The J gene is TRBJ2-7, the V gene TRBV19; 8 bases line up with TRBD1. Looked up from germline, CDR1 is LNHDA and CDR2 is SQIVND (reference sequence). The CDR3 runs to 14 residues. With V trimmed by 5 bases and J by 3 bases, 6 bases remained unmatched. The chain's CDR3 is CASSVPGGHYEQYF. The CDR3 DNA reads TGTGCCAGTAGTGTACCAGGGGGCCACTACGAGCAGTACTTC.

The chain employs TRBV4-1 and TRBJ2-1; TRBD1 might be the D (5 bases). CDR3 size: 15 residues. V was trimmed by 2 bases and J by 4 bases, leaving 12 bases between them. Germline CDR1 MGHRA, CDR2 YSYEKL. DNA of the CDR3: TGCGCCAGCAGCCAAAAGGAAGGGGTTTACAATGAGCAGTTCTTC. Translating gives CASSQKEGVYNEQFF.

The chain links TRBV2 to TRBJ1-3; TRBD1 matches at 8 bases. The CDR3 spans 13 residues. Germline CDR1 is SNHLY and CDR2 is FYNNEI. Trimming at V came to 6 bases and at J to 4 bases, leaving 2 bases not matched to a gene. DNA of the CDR3: TGTGCCAGCAGGGACAGGGAGGGAAACACCATATATTTT. This gives the protein CASRDREGNTIYF. The variable domain in full, completed from reference TRBV2 and TRBJ1-3, reads EPEVTQTPSHQVTQMGQEVILRCVPISNHLYFYWYRQILGQKVEFLVSFYNNEISEKSEIFDDQFSVERPDGSNFTLKIRSTKLEDSAMYFCASRDREGNTIYFGEGSWLTVV.

The chain couples TRBV12-5 to TRBJ2-5; perhaps TRBD2 as D (5 bases). The V gene's germline CDR1 is LGHNT and CDR2 FRNRAP. The CDR3 contains 15 residues. The V and J ends lost 7 bases and 1 base respectively, with 16 bases between them. The CDR3 loop is CASAPGRGTQETQYF. The CDR3 DNA reads TGTGCTAGTGCCCCGGGCCGGGGTACCCAAGAGACCCAGTACTTC.

The chain couples TRBV27 to TRBJ2-1, with D uncertain. Germline V gene data show CDR1 as MNHEY and CDR2 as SMNVEV (reference sequence). V lost 0 bases and J 0 bases, leaving 9 bases between the germline ends. The CDR3 sequence is 16 residues long. The CDR3 protein is CASSLSASSSYNEQFF. For the CDR3, the DNA is TGTGCCAGCAGTTTATCAGCCTCGAGCTCCTACAATGAGCAGTTCTTC.

J is TRBJ1-2 and V is TRBV6-4; 8 nucleotides match TRBD1. Looked up from germline, CDR1 is MRHNA and CDR2 is SNTAGT. The CDR3 is made up of 14 amino acids. After removal of 4 bases from V and 10 bases from J, the junction contained 11 bases not matched to a gene. CDR3 bases: TGTGCCAGCAGTGGCGTACCCGGGACAGGTTCCTACACCTTC. Translating it yields CASSGVPGTGSYTF.

This chain links TRBV7-9 with TRBJ1-1, with D possibly matching TRBD1 (5 bases). Trimming cost V 1 base and J 0 bases, with 15 bases left between them. The CDR3 totals 17 residues. Germline-derived CDR1 and CDR2 are SEHNR and FQNEAQ (reference sequence). CDR3 amino acids: CASSLGQGTSVNTEAFF. The CDR3, as DNA: TGTGCCAGCAGCTTAGGGCAGGGAACTTCCGTGAACACTGAAGCTTTCTTT.

The chain joins TRBV18 to TRBJ2-2; D uncertain. Germline lookup yields CDR1 KGHSH and CDR2 LQKENI. The CDR3 contains 13 residues. V lost 7 bases and J 8 bases, leaving 14 bases between the germline ends. This CDR3 reads CASFETPSGELFF. The CDR3 region has the DNA TGTGCCAGCTTCGAGACTCCTTCAGGGGAGCTGTTTTTT.

V and J are TRBV6-5 and TRBJ1-5; 7 nucleotides agree with TRBD1. The J segment lost 7 bases and the V segment lost 6 bases, leaving 6 bases of the junction unmatched. There are 13 residues in the CDR3. Germline V gives CDR1 MNHEY, CDR2 SVGAGI. CDR3 region: CASRRQGGQPQHF. The CDR3 DNA sequence: TGTGCCAGCAGGCGACAGGGTGGCCAGCCCCAGCATTTT.

The chain carries TRBV7-9 and TRBJ2-2; TRBD1 might be the D (6 bases). Germline CDR1 reads SEHNR; CDR2 reads FQNEAQ (reference sequence). The CDR3 covers 14 residues. Trimming stripped 6 bases from V and 1 base from J, with 9 bases between. The DNA of the CDR3 is TGTGCCAGCAGGCAACAGGGGAACACCGGGGAGCTGTTTTTT. Residues: CASRQQGNTGELFF.

The chain recombines TRBV5-4 with TRBJ2-7, with 8 bases aligning to TRBD1. Germline lookup yields CDR1 SGHNT and CDR2 YYREEE (reference sequence). Trimming took 0 bases from V and 4 from J; bases not matched to a gene: 6. The CDR3 sequence is 15 residues long. CDR3 DNA: TGTGCCAGCAGCTTGGGAGGGACAGGTCTTTACGAGCAGTACGTC. Residues: CASSLGGTGLYEQYV.

V usage is TRBV30 and J usage is TRBJ2-1; TRBD2 agrees at 10 bases. V dropped 5 bases and J dropped 8; count of bases not matched to a gene: 12. Germline V gene lookup returns CDR1 GTSNPN and CDR2 SVGIG (reference sequence). The CDR3 has 15 residues. CDR3 amino acids: CAWEFQRGGSDEQFF. Written as DNA, the CDR3 is TGTGCCTGGGAGTTTCAGCGGGGGGGCAGCGATGAGCAGTTCTTC.

The rearrangement joins TRBV5-1 to TRBJ1-2, with D uncertain. CDR1 and CDR2 from the germline V gene are SGHRS and YFSETQ. The V end was cut by 0 bases, the J end by 3 bases, with 12 bases between. This CDR3 comprises 15 residues. The CDR3 loop is CASSLDGLSDYGYTF. CDR3 sequence (DNA): TGCGCCAGCAGCTTGGATGGCCTCAGCGACTATGGCTACACCTTC. The complete variable domain, with remaining parts taken from reference TRBV5-1 and TRBJ1-2, reads KAGVTQTPRYLIKTRGQQVTLSCSPISGHRSVSWYQQTPGQGLQFLFEYFSETQRNKGNFPGRFSGRQFSNSRSEMNVSTLELGDSALYLCASSLDGLSDYGYTFGSGTRLTVV.

The chain has TRBV2 and TRBJ2-1; 7 bases map to TRBD2. With 10 bases clipped from V and 0 bases from J, the junction kept 3 bases outside the gene matches. Germline V lookup: CDR1 SNHLY, CDR2 FYNNEI. The CDR3 spans 13 residues. The CDR3 DNA reads as TGTGCCACCAGCGGGAACTCCTACAATGAGCAGTTCTTC. It is translated as CATSGNSYNEQFF.

This sequence joins TRBV6-5 and TRBJ2-5; TRBD1 agrees at 8 bases. Germline assignment: CDR1 MNHEY and CDR2 SVGAGI. The CDR3 runs to 14 residues. V lost 2 bases and J lost 1; bases outside the gene matches: 0. The CDR3 loop is CASSYGTGQETQYF. Written as DNA, the CDR3 is TGTGCCAGCAGTTACGGGACAGGCCAAGAGACCCAGTACTTC.

The gene calls are TRBV5-4 and TRBJ2-5; 8 bases fit TRBD1. This CDR3 spans 17 amino acids. Germline CDR1 and CDR2: SGHNT and YYREEE (reference sequence). V trimming: 1 base; J trimming: 2 bases; junction bases outside the gene matches: 10. The CDR3 sequence: CASSLTGQGAGQETQYF. CDR3 coding DNA: TGTGCCAGCAGCTTGACGGGGCAGGGGGCGGGTCAAGAGACCCAGTACTTC. The whole variable domain, filled in from reference TRBV5-4 and TRBJ2-5, reads ETGVTQSPTHLIKTRGQQVTLRCSSQSGHNTVSWYQQALGQGPQFIFQYYREEENGRGNFPPRFSGLQFPNYSSELNVNALELDDSALYLCASSLTGQGAGQETQYFGPGTRLLVL.

The genes are TRBV5-4 and TRBJ2-3, with 7 bases fitting TRBD2. J lost 2 bases, V lost 3 bases, and 12 bases had no gene match. The CDR3 extends over 17 amino acids. Germline V gene lookup returns CDR1 SGHNT and CDR2 YYREEE (reference sequence). This CDR3 is CASSSRRAGEDTDTQYF. The DNA for the CDR3 is TGTGCCAGCAGCTCCCGTCGGGCGGGGGAAGACACAGATACGCAGTATTTT.

The chain is built from TRBV6-4 and TRBJ2-3, with D perhaps TRBD1 (5 bases). The CDR3 covers 14 residues. CDR1 MRHNA and CDR2 SNTAGT come from the germline V gene. The V gene lost 5 bases and the J gene lost 4 bases, with 13 bases spanning the gap. Here the CDR3 reads CASSLGDQADTQYF. DNA of the CDR3: TGTGCCAGCAGTTTAGGGGATCAGGCAGATACGCAGTATTTT.

About this clone: At one end the junction does not follow the germline gene, possibly because of a read error. The chain uses TRBV4-2 and TRBJ2-2, with 9 bases identical to TRBD1. Germline loops: CDR1 LGHNA, CDR2 YNFKEQ. CDR3 length: 17 residues. The CDR3 DNA follows: TGTGCCGGCAGCCAAGATCCTAAGGACAGGGGTTTCGGGGAGCTGTTTTTT. Its translation: CAGSQDPKDRGFGELFF.

The rearrangement joins TRBV5-1 to TRBJ2-1, with TRBD1 identical over 8 bases. Losses at the gene ends were 3 bases for V and 1 base for J; bases not matched to a gene: 3. Germline lookup yields CDR1 SGHRS and CDR2 YFSETQ. The CDR3 is 15 amino acids. CDR3 sequence: CASSSTGDSYNEQFF. In DNA, the CDR3 is TGCGCCAGCAGCTCGACAGGGGATTCCTACAATGAGCAGTTCTTC.

V usage is TRBV4-2 and J usage is TRBJ2-1, with TRBD1 as a possible D gene (5 bases). The V end was cut by 0 bases, the J end by 0 bases, with 9 bases between. CDR1 LGHNA and CDR2 YNFKEQ come from the germline V gene. The length of the CDR3 is 16 residues. The CDR3 DNA is TGTGCCAGCAGCCAAGAGGGGCGGAGCTCCTACAATGAGCAGTTCTTC. It is translated as CASSQEGRSSYNEQFF.

The V gene is TRBV5-1, the J gene TRBJ2-5; 9 positions agree with TRBD1. This CDR3 is 14 amino acids long. CDR1 is SGHRS and CDR2 is YFSETQ in the germline V gene. Trimming removed 4 bases from V and 5 bases from J; junction bases left unmatched: 6. The CDR3 loop reads CASSAGQGRETQYF. The CDR3 coding sequence is TGCGCCAGCAGCGCGGGACAGGGTAGGGAGACCCAGTACTTC.

V is TRBV10-3 and J is TRBJ1-2, with D possibly TRBD1 on 6 matching bases. The CDR3 has 14 residues. The germline CDR1 and CDR2 sequences are ENHRY and SYGVKD. V lost 4 bases and J lost 4, with 13 bases in between. The CDR3 loop is CAISGQGTSYGYTF. In DNA form, the CDR3 reads TGTGCCATCAGTGGGCAGGGGACGAGCTATGGCTACACCTTC.

The chain carries TRBV9 and TRBJ1-3; possible D gene TRBD1, 6 bases. Trimming took 0 bases from V and 0 from J, leaving 10 bases between them. CDR3 size: 16 residues. Per germline, CDR1 SGDLS and CDR2 YYNGEE. CDR3 region: CASSVEPTGSGNTIYF. In nucleotides, the CDR3 is TGTGCCAGCAGCGTAGAACCGACAGGCTCTGGAAACACCATATATTTT.

The chain recombines TRBV5-5 with TRBJ1-1; D gene ambiguous. V was cut by 0 bases and J by 3 bases, with 6 bases left in between. In germline, CDR1 is SGHKS, CDR2 YYEKEE (reference sequence). The CDR3 length is 13 residues. CDR3 amino acids: CASSLVSDTEAFF. CDR3 DNA: TGTGCCAGCAGCTTGGTGTCCGACACTGAAGCTTTCTTT.

The J gene is TRBJ2-1, the V gene TRBV5-1; 9 nucleotides match TRBD2. The CDR3 runs 16 residues. Trimming at V came to 0 bases and at J to 0 bases, leaving 1 base not matched to a gene. Germline-derived CDR1 and CDR2 are SGHRS and YFSETQ. CDR3 bases: TGCGCCAGCAGCTTGGCGACTAGCGGCTCCTACAATGAGCAGTTCTTC. Its protein product is CASSLATSGSYNEQFF.

The rearrangement uses TRBV4-2 and TRBJ2-7, with 12 bases identical to TRBD2. The CDR3 is 16 residues long. Germline lookup yields CDR1 LGHNA and CDR2 YNFKEQ. Unmatched junction bases numbered 9, after V lost 5 bases and J lost 4 bases. This CDR3 is CASSSRTSGDPYEQYF. As DNA, the CDR3 is TGTGCCAGCAGCTCCCGGACTAGCGGGGACCCATACGAGCAGTACTTC.

V usage is TRBV29-1 and J usage is TRBJ2-7, with a tentative D call TRBD2 (6 bases). The CDR3 runs 18 residues. The V gene lost 3 bases and the J gene lost 2 bases, with 26 bases spanning the gap. Per the germline V gene, CDR1 is SQVTM and CDR2 is ANQGSEA. As DNA, the CDR3 is TGCAGCGTTGACCATGCCCCTTTGTGGACTATCATACCCTACGAGCAGTACGTC. Its protein product is CSVDHAPLWTIIPYEQYV.

The chain recombines TRBV20-1 with TRBJ2-5, with D uncertain. Trimming removed 0 bases from V and 5 bases from J, with 4 bases in between. This CDR3 is 11 amino acids long. Per the germline V gene, CDR1 is DFQATT and CDR2 is SNEGSKA (reference sequence). CDR3 loop: CSARERETQYF. CDR3 bases: TGCAGTGCTAGAGAGAGGGAGACCCAGTACTTC.

The rearrangement joins TRBV27 to TRBJ2-2; TRBD1 might be the D (5 bases). The germline V gene encodes CDR1 MNHEY and CDR2 SMNVEV (reference sequence). The CDR3 length is 18 residues. V was trimmed by 1 base and J by 0 bases, leaving 15 bases between them. CDR3 sequence (DNA): TGTGCCAGCAGTTTATTCGACAGCCAGTCACCGAACACCGGGGAGCTGTTTTTT. As protein: CASSLFDSQSPNTGELFF.